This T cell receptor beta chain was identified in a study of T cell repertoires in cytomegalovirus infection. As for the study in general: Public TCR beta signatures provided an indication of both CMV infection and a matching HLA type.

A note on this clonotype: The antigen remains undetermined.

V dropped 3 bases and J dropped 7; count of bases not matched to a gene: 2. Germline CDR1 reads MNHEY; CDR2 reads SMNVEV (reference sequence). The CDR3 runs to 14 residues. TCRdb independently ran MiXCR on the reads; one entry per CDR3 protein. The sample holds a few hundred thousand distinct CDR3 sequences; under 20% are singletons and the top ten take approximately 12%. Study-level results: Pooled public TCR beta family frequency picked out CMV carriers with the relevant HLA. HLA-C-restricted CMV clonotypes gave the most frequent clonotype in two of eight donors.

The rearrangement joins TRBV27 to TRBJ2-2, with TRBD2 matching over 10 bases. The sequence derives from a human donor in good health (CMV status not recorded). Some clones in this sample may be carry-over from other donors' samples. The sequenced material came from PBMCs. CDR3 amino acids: CASSFLAGVGELFF. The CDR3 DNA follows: TGTGCCAGCAGTTTTCTAGCGGGGGTCGGGGAGCTGTTTTTT.